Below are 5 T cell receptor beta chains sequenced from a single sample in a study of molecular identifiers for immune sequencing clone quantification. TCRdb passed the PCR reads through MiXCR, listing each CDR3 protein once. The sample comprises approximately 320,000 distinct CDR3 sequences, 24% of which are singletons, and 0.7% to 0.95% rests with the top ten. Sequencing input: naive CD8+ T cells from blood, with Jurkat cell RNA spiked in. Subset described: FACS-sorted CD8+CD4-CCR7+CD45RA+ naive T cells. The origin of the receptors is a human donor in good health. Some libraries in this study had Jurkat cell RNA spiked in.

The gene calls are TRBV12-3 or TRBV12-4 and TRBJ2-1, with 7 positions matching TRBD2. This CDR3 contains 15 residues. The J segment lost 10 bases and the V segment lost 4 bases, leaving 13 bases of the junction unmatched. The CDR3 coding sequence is TGTGCCAGCAGTTCTCTGATGGGAGGGCCTGGAGAGCAGTTCTTC. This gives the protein CASSSLMGGPGEQFF.

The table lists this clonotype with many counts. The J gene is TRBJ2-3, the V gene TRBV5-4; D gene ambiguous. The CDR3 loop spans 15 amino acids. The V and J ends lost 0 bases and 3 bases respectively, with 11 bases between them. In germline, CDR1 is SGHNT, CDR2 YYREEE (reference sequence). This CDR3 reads CASSLAAYPTDTQYF. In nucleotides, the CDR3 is TGTGCCAGCAGCTTGGCGGCGTACCCAACAGATACGCAGTATTTT.

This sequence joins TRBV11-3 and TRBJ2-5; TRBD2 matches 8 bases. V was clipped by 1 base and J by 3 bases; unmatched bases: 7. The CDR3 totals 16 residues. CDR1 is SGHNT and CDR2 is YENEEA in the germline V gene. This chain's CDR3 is CASSLGVAGGKETQYF. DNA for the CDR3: TGTGCCAGCAGCTTAGGAGTGGCGGGAGGAAAAGAGACCCAGTACTTC.

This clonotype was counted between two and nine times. DNA of the CDR3: TGCGCCAGCAGCCAAGATCGCGGTAGCACAGATACGCAGTATTTT. Amino acid sequence: CASSQDRGSTDTQYF. The chain links TRBV4-3 to TRBJ2-3; D uncertain. This CDR3 comprises 15 residues. Trimming shortened V by 0 bases and J by 0 bases, and 7 bases separated the two germline ends. Per the germline V gene, CDR1 is LGHNA and CDR2 is YSLEER.

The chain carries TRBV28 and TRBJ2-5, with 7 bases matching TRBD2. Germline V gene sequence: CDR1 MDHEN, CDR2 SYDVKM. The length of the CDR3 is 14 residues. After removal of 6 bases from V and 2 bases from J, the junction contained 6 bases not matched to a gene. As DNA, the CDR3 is TGTGCCAGCAGCCGGGACTACAGACAAGAGACCCAGTACTTC. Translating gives CASSRDYRQETQYF.